This T cell receptor beta chain originates from a study of human T cells and chemical hapten exposure (dated by TCRdb to the early 2020s). Notes on the research overall: For sensitization, 2% DPC in acetone was applied to a roughly 2 cm by roughly 2 cm area of upper inner arm skin. Throughout the study period of roughly 24 weeks, patients also received therapeutic DPC doses to the scalp every week. Patch tests used Finn chambers with 0.01% DPC on the upper back, scored after 6 days by International Contact Dermatitis Research Group standards. Alopecia areata with under or over 50% scalp involvement, alopecia totalis and alopecia universalis were represented in the patient cohort, which was mostly female. Libraries were combined into a pool for sequencing, and differences in TCR yield between samples came mainly from small differences in library volumes within the pool. Peripheral blood TCR repertoire changes were tracked in vivo in alopecia patients during primary and secondary sensitization to the hapten diphenylcyclopropenone (DPC). Blood samples were taken from patients before sensitization (week 0) and at 2, 6 and about 24 weeks after DPC sensitization. Twenty-nine alopecia patients gave blood for TCR sequencing at one to four time points (pre-sensitization, 2, 6 and 24 weeks). Overall study results and their limits: Patch test score was positively correlated with the number of PT1 expanded TCRs, with significance at thresholds 8, 16 and 32 but not at 4. Compared with pre-sensitization or healthy control sets, expanded TCRs formed significantly more large CDR3 similarity clusters, which is consistent with antigen-driven responses. After repeated subsampling, the strength of the expansion versus patch-test correlation and the threshold at which it became significant changed. Because all patients had alopecia, a presumed autoimmune disease, the immune response of the patients might differ from that of healthy individuals. The number of TCRs above 1 in 1000 frequency did not change with DPC sensitization; there was no evidence of global repertoire structure alterations.

The time point label here, explained by the study, means: patch test 2, 6 weeks after DPC sensitization. The treatment or condition label corresponds to: therapeutic diphenylcyclopropenone sensitization with weekly scalp DPC. Blood at each patch-test visit was drawn before the patch test was applied. Eligible patients were aged 18 to 70, diagnosed with alopecia, deemed suitable for DPC therapy, and excluded if pregnant. Unfractionated whole blood was collected in Tempus Blood RNA tubes, and total RNA was extracted from that blood. Library creation used RACE. For sequencing, a NextSeq 500 was employed. During library preparation, unique molecular identifiers were attached to individual cDNA molecules so that TCRs could be counted in a quantitative, reproducible way. From each blood RNA sample, both TCR alpha and TCR beta chains were sequenced. The study's own analysis went as follows. Samples had a median of about 96,000 TCRs, with a range from about 20,000 to 690,600. The Decombinator software suite was used to annotate V, J and CDR3 in the TCR reads. To make PS versus PT1 abundance plots, every sample was subsampled to the same number of TCRs (28,000). TCRs were defined as expanded if absent before sensitization and observed at least eight times at the 2-week time point. TCRdb reworked the public reads: Q25 trimming with fastp, MiXCR clone assembly, productive beta chains retained. Rows merge per CDR3 protein into single entries with the most common DNA and genes. These V and J calls derive from TCRdb rather than the authors' analysis. The sample includes about 84,000 distinct CDR3 sequences, with under 11% observed a single time. Approximately 5% of the sample comes from the top ten.

This clonotype was counted at least ten times. The clone's antigen remains unknown. There are no base qualities to consult, and no much larger clone falls within one base. Counted from cysteine to phenylalanine, this CDR3 has 11 amino acids. The CDR3 DNA has 33 bases and is translated from base 1. For CDR1 and CDR2, the germline V gene (reference sequence) lists LGHDT and YNNKEL. The trim is 3 bases for V and 7 bases for J, with a gap of 7 bases between the germline ends. The sample consisted of whole blood, taken in connection with sensitization to the hapten diphenylcyclopropenone (DPC). The receptor was derived from a woman aged 50 to 60 with alopecia areata. Some clones in this sample may be carry-over from other donors' samples. The chain joins TRBV3-1 to TRBJ2-7; TRBD2 could be the D gene, as 6 bases match. Here is the DNA: TGTGCCAGCAGCCAGGGGGGTGAGCAGTACTTC. Translated, this is CASSQGGEQYF.